This note documents a single TCR beta chain sequence. Its specificity is not known. Trimming shortened V by 2 bases and J by 6 bases, and 14 bases separated the two germline ends. CDR1 is MDHEN, CDR2 SYDVKM, per germline. The CDR3 is 14 amino acids. Repertoires were generated with immunoSEQ multiplex PCR, while TCRdb's copy carries only in-frame clones and drops some. This table has about 94,000 clones, around 92% appearing once. These data originate in a study of a mutant IDH1 vaccine in newly diagnosed glioma. Study-wide context: Vaccination started 4-6 weeks after radiotherapy alone, or with temozolomide cycles. Former treatment meant radiotherapy, temozolomide, or both; the majority had gotten both.

The time point was: week 47, end of study. A 20-mer mutant IDH1 peptide at 300 ug was injected subcutaneously with topical imiquimod. Administration of eight vaccinations to patients took place in weeks 1, 3, 5, 7, 11, 15, 19, 23. The donors had new WHO grade 3 or 4 astrocytomas; these were IDH1-mutant and ATRX-lost. The sequence came from a woman aged 45 to 65 with glioma. This chain links TRBV28 with TRBJ2-7; D might be TRBD1 or TRBD2, each matching 5 bases. Here the sequenced sample was PBMCs, taken from a glioma patient whose treatment included an IDH1 peptide vaccine. CDR3 bases: TGTGCCAGCAGTTTAGTGGGGGTTAAGCGCGAGCAGTACTTC. Residues: CASSLVGVKREQYF. Full variable domain (rest looked up from reference TRBV28 and TRBJ2-7): DVKVTQSSRYLVKRTGEKVFLECVQDMDHENMFWYRQDPGLGLRLIYFSYDVKMKEKGDIPEGYSVSREKKERFSLILESASTNQTSMYLCASSLVGVKREQYFGPGTRLTVT.